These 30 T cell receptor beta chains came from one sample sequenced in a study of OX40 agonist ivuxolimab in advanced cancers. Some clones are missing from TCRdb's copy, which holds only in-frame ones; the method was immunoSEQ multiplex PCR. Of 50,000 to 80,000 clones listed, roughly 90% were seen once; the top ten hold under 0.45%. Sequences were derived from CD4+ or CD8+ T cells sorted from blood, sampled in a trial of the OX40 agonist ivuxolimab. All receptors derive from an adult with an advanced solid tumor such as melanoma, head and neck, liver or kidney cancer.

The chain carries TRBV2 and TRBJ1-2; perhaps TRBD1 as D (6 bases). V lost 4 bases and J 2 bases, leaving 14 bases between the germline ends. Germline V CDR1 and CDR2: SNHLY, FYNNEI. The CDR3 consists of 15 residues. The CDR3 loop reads CASSAAGGQNYGYTF. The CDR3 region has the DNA TGTGCCAGCAGTGCGGCCGGTGGACAGAACTATGGCTACACCTTC.

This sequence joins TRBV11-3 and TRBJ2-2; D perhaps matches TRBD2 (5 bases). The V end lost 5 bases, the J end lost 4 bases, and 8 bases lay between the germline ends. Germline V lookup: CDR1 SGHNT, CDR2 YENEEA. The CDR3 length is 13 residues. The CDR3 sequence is CASSQLVTGELFF. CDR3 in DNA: TGTGCCAGCAGCCAACTAGTCACCGGGGAGCTGTTTTTT.

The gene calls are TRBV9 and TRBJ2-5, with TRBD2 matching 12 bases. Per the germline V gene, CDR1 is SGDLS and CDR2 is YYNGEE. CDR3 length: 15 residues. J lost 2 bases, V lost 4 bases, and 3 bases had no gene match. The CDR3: CASSWTSGNQETQYF. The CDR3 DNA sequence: TGTGCCAGCAGCTGGACTAGCGGGAATCAAGAGACCCAGTACTTC.

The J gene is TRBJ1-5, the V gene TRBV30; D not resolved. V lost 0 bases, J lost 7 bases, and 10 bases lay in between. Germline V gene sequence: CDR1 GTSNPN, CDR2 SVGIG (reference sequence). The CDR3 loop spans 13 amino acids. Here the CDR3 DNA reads TGTGCCTGGAGTGTAATCCCGGGCCAGCCCCAGCATTTT. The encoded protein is CAWSVIPGQPQHF.

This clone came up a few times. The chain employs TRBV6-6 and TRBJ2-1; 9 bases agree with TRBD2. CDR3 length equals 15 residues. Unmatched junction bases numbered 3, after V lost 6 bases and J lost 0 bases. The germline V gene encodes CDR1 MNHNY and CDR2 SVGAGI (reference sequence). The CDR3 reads CASRSSGSSYNEQFF. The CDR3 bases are TGTGCCAGCAGAAGTAGCGGGAGCTCCTACAATGAGCAGTTCTTC.

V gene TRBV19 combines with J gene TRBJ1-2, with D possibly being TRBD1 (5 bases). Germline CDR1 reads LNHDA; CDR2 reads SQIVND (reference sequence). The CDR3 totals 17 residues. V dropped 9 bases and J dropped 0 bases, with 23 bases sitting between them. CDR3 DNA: TGTGCCAGCCAGCCAGAGTCGGGGGGAGCTTCTAACTATGGCTACACCTTC. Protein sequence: CASQPESGGASNYGYTF. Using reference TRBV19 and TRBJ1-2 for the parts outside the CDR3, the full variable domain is DGGITQSPKYLFRKEGQNVTLSCEQNLNHDAMYWYRQDPGQGLRLIYYSQIVNDFQKGDIAEGYSVSREKKESFPLTVTSAQKNPTAFYLCASQPESGGASNYGYTFGSGTRLTVV.

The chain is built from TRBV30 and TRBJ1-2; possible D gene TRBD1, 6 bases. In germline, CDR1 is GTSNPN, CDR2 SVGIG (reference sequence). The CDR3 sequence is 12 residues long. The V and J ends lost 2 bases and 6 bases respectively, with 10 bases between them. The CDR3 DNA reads TGTGCCTGGAGTAAAGAGGGGGATGGCTACACCTTC. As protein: CAWSKEGDGYTF.

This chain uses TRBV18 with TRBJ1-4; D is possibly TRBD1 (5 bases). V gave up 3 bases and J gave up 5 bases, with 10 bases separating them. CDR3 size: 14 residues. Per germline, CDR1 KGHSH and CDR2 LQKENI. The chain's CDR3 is CASSPRDGNEKLFF. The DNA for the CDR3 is TGTGCCAGCTCACCCCGGGACGGAAATGAAAAACTGTTTTTT.

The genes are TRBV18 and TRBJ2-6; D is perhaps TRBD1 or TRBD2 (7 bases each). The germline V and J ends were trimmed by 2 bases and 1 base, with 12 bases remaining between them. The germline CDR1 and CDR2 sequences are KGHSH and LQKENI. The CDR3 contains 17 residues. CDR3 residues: CASSPNRGLSGANVLTF. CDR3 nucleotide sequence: TGTGCCAGCTCACCAAACAGGGGACTATCTGGGGCCAACGTCCTGACTTTC.

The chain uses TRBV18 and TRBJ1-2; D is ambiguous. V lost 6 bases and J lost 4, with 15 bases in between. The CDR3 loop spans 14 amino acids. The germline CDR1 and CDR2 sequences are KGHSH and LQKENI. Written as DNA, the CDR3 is TGTGCCAGCTCCCCCGTCTTGGAGGCCTATGGCTACACCTTC. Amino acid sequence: CASSPVLEAYGYTF.

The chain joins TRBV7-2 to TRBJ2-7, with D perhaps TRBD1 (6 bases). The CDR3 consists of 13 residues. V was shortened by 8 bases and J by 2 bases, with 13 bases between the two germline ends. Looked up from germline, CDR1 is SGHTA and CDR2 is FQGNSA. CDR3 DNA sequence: TGTGCCAGCTGCCATGGGGACACCTACGAGCAGTACTTC. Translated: CASCHGDTYEQYF.

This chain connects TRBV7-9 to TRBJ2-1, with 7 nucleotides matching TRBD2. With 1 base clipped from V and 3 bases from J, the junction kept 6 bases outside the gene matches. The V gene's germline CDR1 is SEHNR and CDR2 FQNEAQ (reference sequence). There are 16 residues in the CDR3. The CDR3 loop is CASSLGRLADYNEQFF. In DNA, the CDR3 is TGTGCCAGCAGCTTAGGGCGGCTAGCGGACTACAATGAGCAGTTCTTC.

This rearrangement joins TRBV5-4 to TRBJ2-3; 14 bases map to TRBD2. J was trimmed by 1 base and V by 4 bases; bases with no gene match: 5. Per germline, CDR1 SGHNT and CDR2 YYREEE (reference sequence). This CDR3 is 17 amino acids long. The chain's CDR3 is CASSRGLAGAGTDTQYF. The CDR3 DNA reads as TGTGCCAGCAGCCGGGGACTAGCGGGAGCAGGCACAGATACGCAGTATTTT.

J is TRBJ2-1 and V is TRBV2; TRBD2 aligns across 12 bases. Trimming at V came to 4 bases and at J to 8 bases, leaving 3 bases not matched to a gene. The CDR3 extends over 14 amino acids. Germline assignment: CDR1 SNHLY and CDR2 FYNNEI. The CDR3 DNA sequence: TGTGCCAGCAGTGGGGGGACTAGCGGGCATGAGCAGTTCTTC. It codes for CASSGGTSGHEQFF.

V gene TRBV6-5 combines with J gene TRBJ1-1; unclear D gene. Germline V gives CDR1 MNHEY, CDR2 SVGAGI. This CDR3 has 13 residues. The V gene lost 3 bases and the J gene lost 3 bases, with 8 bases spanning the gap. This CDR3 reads CASSYLPDTEAFF. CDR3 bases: TGTGCCAGCAGTTATTTACCGGACACTGAAGCTTTCTTT.

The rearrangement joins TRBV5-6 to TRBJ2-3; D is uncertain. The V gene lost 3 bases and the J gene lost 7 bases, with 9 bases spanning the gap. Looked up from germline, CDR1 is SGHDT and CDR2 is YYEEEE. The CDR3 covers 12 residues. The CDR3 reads CASSSNTNTQYF. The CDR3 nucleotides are TGTGCCAGCAGCTCAAATACTAATACGCAGTATTTT.

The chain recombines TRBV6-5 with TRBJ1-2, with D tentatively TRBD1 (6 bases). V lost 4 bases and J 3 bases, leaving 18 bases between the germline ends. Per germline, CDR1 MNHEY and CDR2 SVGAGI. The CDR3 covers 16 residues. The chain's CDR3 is CASSSPGGGRDYGYTF. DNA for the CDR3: TGTGCCAGCAGTTCCCCCGGGGGGGGCAGAGACTATGGCTACACCTTC.

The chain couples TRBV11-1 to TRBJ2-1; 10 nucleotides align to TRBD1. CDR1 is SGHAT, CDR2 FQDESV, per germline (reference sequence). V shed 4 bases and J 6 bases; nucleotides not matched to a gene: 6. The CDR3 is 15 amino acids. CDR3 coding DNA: TGTGCCAGCAGCTGGGGGACAGGGGTGATCAATGAGCAGTTCTTC. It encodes CASSWGTGVINEQFF. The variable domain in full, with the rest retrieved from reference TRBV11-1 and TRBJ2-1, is EAEVAQSPRYKITEKSQAVAFWCDPISGHATLYWYRQILGQGPELLVQFQDESVVDDSQLPKDRFSAERLKGVDSTLKIQPAELGDSAMYLCASSWGTGVINEQFFGPGTRLTVL.

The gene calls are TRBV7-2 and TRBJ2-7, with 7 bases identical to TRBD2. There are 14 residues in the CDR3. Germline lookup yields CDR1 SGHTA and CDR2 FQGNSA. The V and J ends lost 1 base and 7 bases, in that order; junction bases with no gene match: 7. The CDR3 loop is CASSLVREDIEQYF. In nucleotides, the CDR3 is TGTGCCAGCAGCTTAGTTCGGGAGGATATTGAGCAGTACTTC.

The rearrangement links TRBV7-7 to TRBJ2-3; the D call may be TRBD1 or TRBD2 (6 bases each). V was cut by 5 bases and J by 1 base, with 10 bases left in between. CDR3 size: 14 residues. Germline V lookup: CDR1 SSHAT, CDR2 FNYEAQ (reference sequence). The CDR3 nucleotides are TGTGCCAGCAGCCTAGGGGGGCGCACAGATACGCAGTATTTT. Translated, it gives CASSLGGRTDTQYF.

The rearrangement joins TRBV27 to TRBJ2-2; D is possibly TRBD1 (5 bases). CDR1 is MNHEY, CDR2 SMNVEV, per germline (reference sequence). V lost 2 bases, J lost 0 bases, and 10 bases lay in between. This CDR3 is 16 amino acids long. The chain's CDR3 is CASSLQGLPNTGELFF. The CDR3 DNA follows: TGTGCCAGCAGTTTACAGGGCCTCCCGAACACCGGGGAGCTGTTTTTT.

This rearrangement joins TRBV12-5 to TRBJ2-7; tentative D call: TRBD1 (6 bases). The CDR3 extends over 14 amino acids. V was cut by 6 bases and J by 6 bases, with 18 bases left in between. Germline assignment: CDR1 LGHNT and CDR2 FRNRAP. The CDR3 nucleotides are TGTGCTAGTGGAGGGGGTGGGGACCCTCCCGAGCAGTACTTC. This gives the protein CASGGGGDPPEQYF.

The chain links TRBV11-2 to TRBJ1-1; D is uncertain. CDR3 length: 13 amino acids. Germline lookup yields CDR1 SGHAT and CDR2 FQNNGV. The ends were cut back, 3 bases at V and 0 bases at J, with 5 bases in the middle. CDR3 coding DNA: TGTGCCAGCAGCTTCCAGGTGAACACTGAAGCTTTCTTT. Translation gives CASSFQVNTEAFF.

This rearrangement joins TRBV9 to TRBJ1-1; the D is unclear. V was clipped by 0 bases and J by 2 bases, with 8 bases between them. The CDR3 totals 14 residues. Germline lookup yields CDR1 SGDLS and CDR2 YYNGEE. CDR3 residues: CASSVVPGNTEAFF. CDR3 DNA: TGTGCCAGCAGCGTAGTCCCGGGAAACACTGAAGCTTTCTTT.

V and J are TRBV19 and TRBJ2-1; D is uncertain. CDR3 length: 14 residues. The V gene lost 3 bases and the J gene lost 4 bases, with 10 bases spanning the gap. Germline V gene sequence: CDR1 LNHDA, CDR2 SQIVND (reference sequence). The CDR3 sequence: CASSMEPNYNEQFF. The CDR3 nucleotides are TGTGCCAGTAGTATGGAACCTAATTACAATGAGCAGTTCTTC.

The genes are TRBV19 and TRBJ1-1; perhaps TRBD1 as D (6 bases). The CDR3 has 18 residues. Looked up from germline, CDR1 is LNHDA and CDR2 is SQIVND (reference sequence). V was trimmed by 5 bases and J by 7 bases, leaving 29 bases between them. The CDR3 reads CASSSKGGPGSLLREAFF. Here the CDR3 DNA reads TGTGCCAGTAGTTCGAAGGGGGGTCCGGGCTCACTGCTGCGTGAAGCTTTCTTT.

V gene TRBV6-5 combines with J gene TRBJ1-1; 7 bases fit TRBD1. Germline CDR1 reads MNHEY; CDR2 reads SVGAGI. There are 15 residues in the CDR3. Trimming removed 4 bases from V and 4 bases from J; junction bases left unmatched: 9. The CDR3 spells CASSSTGTAITEAFF. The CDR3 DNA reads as TGTGCCAGCAGTTCTACCGGGACAGCGATCACTGAAGCTTTCTTT.

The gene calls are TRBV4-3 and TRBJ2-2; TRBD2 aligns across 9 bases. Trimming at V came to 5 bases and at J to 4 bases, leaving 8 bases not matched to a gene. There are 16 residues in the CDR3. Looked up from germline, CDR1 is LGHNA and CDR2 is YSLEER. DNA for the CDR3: TGCGCCAGCAGCTGGCGGGAGGGAGGGCCCACCGGGGAGCTGTTTTTT. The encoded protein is CASSWREGGPTGELFF.

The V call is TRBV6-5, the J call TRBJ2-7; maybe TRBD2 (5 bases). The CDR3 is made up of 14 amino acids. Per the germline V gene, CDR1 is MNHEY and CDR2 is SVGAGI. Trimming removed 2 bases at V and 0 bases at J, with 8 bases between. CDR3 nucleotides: TGTGCCAGCAGTTACGCTGACTACTCCTACGAGCAGTACTTC. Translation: CASSYADYSYEQYF.

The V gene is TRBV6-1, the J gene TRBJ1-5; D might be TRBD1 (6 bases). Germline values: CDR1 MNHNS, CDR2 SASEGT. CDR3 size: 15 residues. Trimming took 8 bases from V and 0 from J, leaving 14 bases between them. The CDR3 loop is CASRQGPYSNQPQHF. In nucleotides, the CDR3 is TGTGCCAGCCGTCAGGGGCCCTATAGCAATCAGCCCCAGCATTTT.